This TCR beta chain was recorded in a study of CXCR3-negative and CXCR3-positive naive CD8 T cells. UMI-labeled 5' RACE yielded the TRB cDNA libraries. TCRdb reanalyzed the 5' RACE reads and collapses them to one entry per CDR3 protein, without DNA. This repertoire includes 130,000 or so distinct CDR3 sequences. Phenotypically, naive CD8+ T cells corresponded to CD45RO-CCR7+CD27+CD95-. Germline CDR1 MNHEY, CDR2 SVGEGT. CDR3 length: 13 amino acids. Broader study findings: Naive CXCR3-positive and CXCR3-negative cells shared similar TRBV-TRBJ usage, unlike memory cells. Comparison of naive subsets found surface CD5 to be comparable, and TCR strength was inferred on the basis of TRB CDR3 properties. CXCR3-positive naive cells carried more hydrophobic TRB CDR3s than CXCR3-negative ones.

Worth noting for this clonotype: The antigen is undetermined.

The rearrangement joins TRBV6-2 or TRBV6-3 to TRBJ2-7. Sequencing input: naive CXCR3- CD8+ T cells from blood. Indicated subset: CD45RO-CCR7+CD27+CD95- naive CD8+ T cells lacking CXCR3 (TNR3-). This clonotype was sampled from a human donor in good health. Some clones in this sample may be carry-over from other donors' samples. CDR3 amino acids: CASRGDSSYEQYF.